This T cell receptor beta chain was identified in a study of blood T cell repertoires in COVID-19. For the study at large: Sites in the United States, Italy and Spain provided acute and convalescent COVID-19 samples. PBMCs, B-cell-depleted T cells, or T cells provided the cDNA or gDNA that made up the material.

V lost 4 bases to trimming and J lost 6 bases, with 10 bases between them. The V gene's germline CDR1 is SNHLY and CDR2 FYNNEI. The CDR3 contains 13 residues. TCRdb keeps only in-frame clones here, not all; method: immunoSEQ multiplex PCR. The data show 180,000 or so clones, about four fifths seen once. Sequenced material: peripheral blood. The clonotype was recovered from a woman between 40 and 50 years old with COVID-19, enrolled during active disease. The rearrangement uses TRBV2 and TRBJ2-4; a weak D match, TRBD2 (6 bases). Written as DNA, the CDR3 is TGTGCCAGCAGTGGGGACTCCGGAAACATTCAGTACTTC. It codes for CASSGDSGNIQYF.